The rows below give T cell receptor beta chains drawn from one sample of a study of cytomegalovirus exposure and HLA in healthy donors. Generated by immunoSEQ multiplex PCR, the TCRdb table keeps only in-frame clones and is missing some. The data contain over 110,000 clones, about four fifths of them singletons. The sample comprised PBMCs. These receptors were obtained from a woman in her thirties or forties in good health and CMV-seropositive. Both conserved end residues are part of each CDR3. A D gene is named only where the DNA matches it firmly. Size is stated for part of the rows, as once, few or many counts, or as a class when the clone is expanded.

clone_size,d_call,j_call,cdr3_length,v_call,cdr3_nt,cdr3_aa
.,.,TRBJ1-1,14,TRBV6-5,TGTGCCAGCAGTTCACGGACACTGAACACTGAAGCTTTCTTT,CASSSRTLNTEAFF
.,TRBD1,TRBJ2-7,14,TRBV27,TGTGCCAGCAGACGACAGGGGAGCTCCTACGAGCAGTACTTC,CASRRQGSSYEQYF
.,TRBD1,TRBJ2-7,16,TRBV5-1,TGCGCCAGCAGCCCCATGGACAGGGCACTTTCCTACGAGCAGTACTTC,CASSPMDRALSYEQYF
.,TRBD2,TRBJ2-5,18,TRBV5-4,TGTGCCAGCAGCTTCCCGGGACTAGCGGGAGAAAACGGAGAGACCCAGTACTTC,CASSFPGLAGENGETQYF
.,.,TRBJ2-7,11,TRBV25-1,TGTGCCAGCAGTAATAACTACGAGCAGTACTTC,CASSNNYEQYF
.,TRBD1,TRBJ1-2,13,TRBV28,TGTGCCAGCAGTGAGCGACAGGGGTATGGCTACACCTTC,CASSERQGYGYTF
.,TRBD2,TRBJ2-1,19,TRBV7-2,TGTGCCAGCAGCTTAAGGGGACTAGCGGGTACCAGCTCCTACAATGAGCAGTTCTTC,CASSLRGLAGTSSYNEQFF
.,TRBD1,TRBJ2-3,14,TRBV7-8,TGTGCCAGCAGCACCACCGGGACAGGGGATACGCAGTATTTT,CASSTTGTGDTQYF
few,.,TRBJ1-2,14,TRBV6-1,TGTGCCAGCAGAGGGAGAACCTCGAACTATGGCTACACCTTC,CASRGRTSNYGYTF
.,.,TRBJ2-1,11,TRBV5-4,TGTGCCAGCAGCATAGACAATGAGCAGTTCTTC,CASSIDNEQFF
.,TRBD1,TRBJ1-2,14,TRBV2,TGTGCCAGCAGTCTACAGGGGGCAAGGTATGGCTACACCTTC,CASSLQGARYGYTF
.,.,TRBJ2-1,13,TRBV27,TGTGCCAGCAGTCCCCCTAGTTCCGATGAGCAGTTCTTC,CASSPPSSDEQFF
once,TRBD1,TRBJ2-3,14,TRBV6-4,TGTGCCAGCAGCAAACAGGGGGACGCAGATACGCAGTATTTT,CASSKQGDADTQYF
.,.,TRBJ2-7,15,TRBV6-1,TGTGCCAGCACTCACCGGGCTGGACTCTCCTACGAGCAGTACTTC,CASTHRAGLSYEQYF
.,.,TRBJ1-3,14,TRBV5-5,TGTGCCAGCAGCTTGGCGTCAGTTGGAAACACCATATATTTT,CASSLASVGNTIYF
.,TRBD1,TRBJ2-7,15,TRBV9,TGTGCCAGCAGCTTAAGGACAGGGGACACCTACGAGCAGTACTTC,CASSLRTGDTYEQYF
.,.,TRBJ1-5,15,TRBV19,TGTGCCAGTATGATCCAGGGGCGTGGAAATCAGCCCCAGCATTTT,CASMIQGRGNQPQHF
.,TRBD1,TRBJ2-5,14,TRBV2,TGTGCCAGCGGTCGACAGGGGGCGTGGGAGACCCAGTACTTC,CASGRQGAWETQYF
.,.,TRBJ1-4,15,TRBV28,TGTGCCAGCAGAACCACAGCTCCCACTAATGAAAAACTGTTTTTT,CASRTTAPTNEKLFF
few,.,TRBJ2-7,14,TRBV27,TGTGCCAGCAGTTACCGGGACACCCACTACGAGCAGTACTTC,CASSYRDTHYEQYF
.,TRBD1,TRBJ2-7,16,TRBV13,TGTGCCAGCAGCTTAGGCTCCGGGACAGGGGTCTACGAGCAGTACTTC,CASSLGSGTGVYEQYF
few,.,TRBJ2-1,14,TRBV7-3,TGTGCCAGCAGCTTAAGGGGCTACGTTGGTGAGCAGTTCTTC,CASSLRGYVGEQFF
.,.,TRBJ1-5,13,TRBV6-1,TGTGCCAGCAGTGCGGAGATTCATCAGCCCCAGCATTTT,CASSAEIHQPQHF